This is a list of T cell receptor beta chains from one sample in a study of T cells after yellow fever vaccination. TCRdb re-called the 5' RACE reads with MiXCR, one entry per CDR3 protein. The sample holds about 210,000 distinct CDR3 sequences; around 3.1% are singletons and the top ten take around 3.3%. The specimen was CD4+ T cells sorted from PBMCs, collected 10 days after the yellow fever booster vaccination. Receptor source: a man younger than 30 who received the YFV17D yellow fever vaccine. Both conserved end residues are part of each CDR3. D genes are given only for firm matches. Size values are once, few and many counts, or a class for expanded clones, and some rows have none.

V	size	D	J	length	DNA	CDR3
TRBV7-6	many	NA	TRBJ2-3	15	TGTGCCAGCAGCACCTCGGGGAGGTCGGAAGATACGCAGTATTTT	CASSTSGRSEDTQYF
TRBV5-4	NA	TRBD1	TRBJ2-7	17	TGTGCCAGCAGCTCGGGACAGGGGGCGAACTCAGGCGCCGAGCAGTACTTC	CASSSGQGANSGAEQYF
TRBV6-6	many	TRBD1	TRBJ1-6	15	TGTGCCAGCAGTCCCCCCAGGGACAGGGATTCACCCCTCCACTTT	CASSPPRDRDSPLHF
TRBV11-2	many	TRBD2	TRBJ2-1	17	TGTGCCAGCAGTCTTAGTGTGCTAGCGGGGGTGTCGGGTGAGCAGTTCTTC	CASSLSVLAGVSGEQFF
TRBV4-3	few	NA	TRBJ2-5	14	TGCGCCAGCAGCCAAACGGTCTTTAGGGAGACCCAGTACTTC	CASSQTVFRETQYF
TRBV12-3/TRBV12-4	NA	TRBD1	TRBJ1-1	14	TGTGCCAGCAGTTTATATCCCCAGGGGGCTGAAGCTTTCTTT	CASSLYPQGAEAFF
TRBV5-4	few	TRBD1	TRBJ1-2	15	TGTGCCAGCAGCTCGGGGCGACAGGGGGGCTATGGCTACACCTTC	CASSSGRQGGYGYTF
TRBV10-1	many	NA	TRBJ2-3	14	TGCGCCAGCAGTGATAACTGGGGTGCAGATACGCAGTATTTT	CASSDNWGADTQYF
TRBV5-1	NA	NA	TRBJ2-1	17	TGCGCCAGCAGCTTGGGCCCGGGACGGAGCTCCTACAATGAGCAGTTCTTC	CASSLGPGRSSYNEQFF
TRBV27	NA	NA	TRBJ1-6	12	TGTGCCAGCAGTACAGGGAATTCACCCCTCCACTTT	CASSTGNSPLHF
TRBV7-9	few	NA	TRBJ1-2	13	TGTGCCAGCAGCTTTGAGTCCCAGGGTGGCTACACCTTC	CASSFESQGGYTF
TRBV5-1	many	NA	TRBJ2-1	20	TGCGCCAGCAGCTTGCTCCCTAAACTCCGCGGGGTGCACAAATGGAATGAGCAGTTCTTC	CASSLLPKLRGVHKWNEQFF
TRBV7-2	many	NA	TRBJ1-4	13	TGTGCCAGCAGCCCAGGGGTCAATGAAAAACTGTTTTTT	CASSPGVNEKLFF
TRBV27	few	NA	TRBJ1-2	14	TGTGCCAGCAGTATCTCCCGACAGGCCCCGGGCTACACCTTC	CASSISRQAPGYTF
TRBV20-1	NA	NA	TRBJ1-1	13	TGCAGTGCTAGTGTAGGGGTTAACACTGAAGCTTTCTTT	CSASVGVNTEAFF